The 25 T cell receptor beta chains presented below share a single source sample, sequenced in a study of shared clonotypes between healthy human individuals. Profiled with immunoSEQ multiplex PCR; TCRdb holds only in-frame clones, not every one. Here the sample spans 180,000 or so clones, about 93% being singletons. What was sequenced was naive CD4+ T cells sorted from blood. Stated subset: CD45RA+ positively selected. All receptors come from a woman younger than 45 in good health.

This chain links TRBV28 with TRBJ2-1, with TRBD2 matching 15 bases. Germline CDR1 MDHEN, CDR2 SYDVKM. CDR3 size: 15 residues. The junction had 13 bases not matched to a gene; V was cut back by 8 bases and J by 14 bases. Written as DNA, the CDR3 is TGTGCCAGCGGATTCTGGACTAGCGGGAGGGTTGGAGAGTTCTTC. Translating gives CASGFWTSGRVGEFF.

The CDR3: CAWSFKGGYEQYF. DNA for the CDR3: TGTGCCTGGAGTTTTAAGGGGGGCTACGAGCAGTACTTC. The chain has TRBV30 and TRBJ2-7, with D perhaps assigned TRBD1 or TRBD2 (6 bases each). The CDR3 is made up of 13 amino acids. Germline V gives CDR1 GTSNPN, CDR2 SVGIG (reference sequence). Trimming removed 2 bases from V and 3 bases from J, with 11 bases in between.

The V call is TRBV5-1, the J call TRBJ2-2, with a weak D call TRBD2 (6 bases). The V gene lost 5 bases and the J gene lost 0 bases, with 17 bases spanning the gap. From germline, CDR1 is SGHRS and CDR2 YFSETQ. The CDR3 runs 17 residues. This CDR3 is CASSPGGDAANTGELFF. In DNA, the CDR3 is TGCGCCAGCAGTCCTGGAGGGGATGCAGCGAACACCGGGGAGCTGTTTTTT.

This chain joins TRBV29-1 and TRBJ2-5, with 7 bases fitting TRBD2. The end of the DNA fits TRBJ2-7 better, so the J call may be wrong. This CDR3 has 13 residues. Germline V gene lookup returns CDR1 SQVTM and CDR2 ANQGSEA. The CDR3 is CSVGTRMIHEQYF. In nucleotides, the CDR3 is TGCAGCGTTGGGACTAGAATGATACACGAGCAGTACTTC.

V is TRBV11-2 and J is TRBJ2-7, with 8 bases aligning to TRBD2. The trim removed 11 bases at V and 3 bases at J, leaving 6 bases unmatched. Germline V CDR1 and CDR2: SGHAT, FQNNGV. The CDR3 totals 12 residues. In nucleotides, the CDR3 is TGTGCCTGGCGGGGGGTGTGCTACGAGCAGTACTTC. This encodes CAWRGVCYEQYF.

The J gene is TRBJ1-2, the V gene TRBV13; 8 bases match TRBD1. Germline CDR1 reads PRHDT; CDR2 reads FYEKMQ (reference sequence). The CDR3 spans 17 residues. V was pared by 3 bases and J by 6 bases, with 15 bases of the junction left unmatched. Here the CDR3 reads CASSFRPRQGRMNGYTF. For the CDR3, the DNA is TGTGCCAGCAGCTTCCGACCTAGACAGGGGAGGATGAATGGCTACACCTTC.

This rearrangement joins TRBV27 to TRBJ1-5; 9 bases are shared with TRBD1. V shed 5 bases and J 4 bases; nucleotides not matched to a gene: 6. The germline CDR1 and CDR2 sequences are MNHEY and SMNVEV (reference sequence). CDR3 size: 15 residues. Here the CDR3 reads CASSARQGGNQPQHF. The DNA for the CDR3 is TGTGCCAGCAGTGCACGACAGGGGGGTAATCAGCCCCAGCATTTT.

The chain is built from TRBV5-5 and TRBJ2-7, with 10 positions matching TRBD2. Losses at the gene ends were 0 bases for V and 4 bases for J; bases not matched to a gene: 10. CDR1 SGHKS and CDR2 YYEKEE come from the germline V gene (reference sequence). This CDR3 has 17 amino acids. CDR3 nucleotide sequence: TGTGCCAGCAGCTTGGAAGGCCTAGCGGGAGAGGGTTACGAGCAGTACTTC. Its protein is CASSLEGLAGEGYEQYF. Looking up the rest from reference TRBV5-5 and TRBJ2-7 gives the full variable domain: DAGVTQSPTHLIKTRGQQVTLRCSPISGHKSVSWYQQVLGQGPQFIFQYYEKEERGRGNFPDRFSARQFPNYSSELNVNALLLGDSALYLCASSLEGLAGEGYEQYFGPGTRLTVT.

V usage is TRBV6-5 and J usage is TRBJ1-2; TRBD1 aligns across 12 bases. CDR1 MNHEY and CDR2 SVGAGI come from the germline V gene. J lost 5 bases, V lost 6 bases, and 4 bases had no gene match. The CDR3 extends over 14 amino acids. The CDR3 nucleotides read TGTGCCAGCAGGGGACAGGGGGCTTGGTATGGCTACACCTTC. Protein: CASRGQGAWYGYTF.

The CDR3 here is CASSPREMLEAGANVLTF. Here the CDR3 DNA reads TGTGCCAGTAGTCCCCGAGAGATGTTAGAGGCTGGGGCCAACGTCCTGACTTTC. The chain employs TRBV19 and TRBJ2-6; no definite D call. There are 18 residues in the CDR3. Germline CDR1 reads LNHDA; CDR2 reads SQIVND (reference sequence). Trimming left V 5 bases short and J 2 bases short, with 19 bases between.

V usage is TRBV10-2 and J usage is TRBJ2-7; the D gene is possibly TRBD2 (6 bases). The CDR3 contains 15 residues. V was shortened by 2 bases and J by 5 bases, with 16 bases between the two germline ends. Germline V gene data show CDR1 as WSHSY and CDR2 as SAAADI. CDR3 amino acids: CASSESSGWGDEQYF. The CDR3, as DNA: TGCGCCAGCAGTGAGAGCTCGGGATGGGGGGACGAGCAGTACTTC.

This chain connects TRBV19 to TRBJ2-1; D ambiguous. This CDR3 is built from 16 residues. V shed 3 bases and J shed 0 bases, with 12 bases lying between them. Germline CDR1 reads LNHDA; CDR2 reads SQIVND (reference sequence). The CDR3, as DNA: TGTGCCAGTAGTATCAGGCTCTCGAGCTCCTACAATGAGCAGTTCTTC. The encoded protein is CASSIRLSSSYNEQFF.

Only one count was recorded for this clone. This rearrangement joins TRBV19 to TRBJ1-2, with D tentatively TRBD1 (6 bases). The CDR3 is 16 amino acids. Germline V gene sequence: CDR1 LNHDA, CDR2 SQIVND (reference sequence). V was cut by 2 bases and J by 2 bases, with 15 bases left in between. The CDR3 sequence is CASSIRAAGENYGYTF. The CDR3, as DNA: TGTGCCAGTAGTATACGGGCGGCAGGGGAAAACTATGGCTACACCTTC.

The V gene is TRBV11-2, the J gene TRBJ2-7; 9 nucleotides line up with TRBD2. V was clipped by 4 bases and J by 0 bases; unmatched bases: 10. Germline CDR1 and CDR2: SGHAT and FQNNGV. The CDR3 is made up of 17 amino acids. The CDR3 nucleotides are TGTGCCAGCAGCTCCCAATGGGGAGCGGGAGGCTCCTACGAGCAGTACTTC. Its protein product is CASSSQWGAGGSYEQYF.

This chain joins TRBV30 and TRBJ2-3; D may be TRBD2 (6 bases). From germline, CDR1 is GTSNPN and CDR2 SVGIG (reference sequence). Trimming took 1 base from V and 7 from J, leaving 9 bases between them. The CDR3 loop spans 12 amino acids. The CDR3: CAWSDAGYTQYF. In DNA form, the CDR3 reads TGTGCCTGGAGTGACGCGGGGTATACGCAGTATTTT.

J is TRBJ2-5 and V is TRBV28; 10 bases match TRBD2. V gave up 6 bases and J gave up 5 bases; unmatched junction bases: 12. CDR1 and CDR2 (germline): MDHEN, SYDVKM. The CDR3 consists of 16 residues. CDR3 nucleotides: TGTGCCAGCAGCCCCGTAGCTAGCGGGAGTTACGAGACCCAGTACTTC. Amino acid sequence: CASSPVASGSYETQYF.

This clone has only a few counts. J is TRBJ1-5 and V is TRBV4-1, with D tentatively TRBD1 (6 bases). This CDR3 has 14 amino acids. CDR1 is MGHRA and CDR2 is YSYEKL in the germline V gene. The germline V and J ends were trimmed by 0 bases and 7 bases, with 10 bases remaining between them. In DNA, the CDR3 is TGCGCCAGCAGCCAAGACTTGGGACAACAGCCCCAGCATTTT. It is translated as CASSQDLGQQPQHF.

The chain links TRBV5-1 to TRBJ1-2, with D perhaps matching TRBD1 (6 bases). CDR1 is SGHRS and CDR2 is YFSETQ in the germline V gene. The CDR3 covers 15 residues. Trimming stripped 2 bases from V and 0 bases from J, with 11 bases between. For the CDR3, the DNA is TGCGCCAGCAGCTTATCCGGGACACCTAACTATGGCTACACCTTC. It codes for CASSLSGTPNYGYTF.

V and J are TRBV28 and TRBJ1-5; perhaps TRBD1 as D (6 bases). The V gene's germline CDR1 is MDHEN and CDR2 SYDVKM. With 6 bases removed from V and 4 bases from J, the gap between germline ends came to 16 bases. This CDR3 has 15 residues. The CDR3 reads CASSTTGLGNQPQHF. The CDR3 DNA reads as TGTGCCAGCAGCACGACAGGACTTGGTAATCAGCCCCAGCATTTT.

This clone was seen only once. Additional DNA sequences in this sample encode the identical CDR3. The V call is TRBV28, the J call TRBJ2-7; 8 bases are a match to TRBD1. Germline V CDR1 and CDR2: MDHEN, SYDVKM. The CDR3 sequence is 15 residues long. The V and J ends lost 6 bases and 3 bases, in that order; junction bases with no gene match: 10. The CDR3 coding sequence is TGTGCCAGCAGCCCTCCGGGGACAGGCGGCTACGAGCAGTACTTC. Translation gives CASSPPGTGGYEQYF. The full variable domain, with the rest looked up from reference TRBV28 and TRBJ2-7, is DVKVTQSSRYLVKRTGEKVFLECVQDMDHENMFWYRQDPGLGLRLIYFSYDVKMKEKGDIPEGYSVSREKKERFSLILESASTNQTSMYLCASSPPGTGGYEQYFGPGTRLTVT.

The gene calls are TRBV11-2 and TRBJ2-7, with 7 bases identical to TRBD1. This CDR3 contains 14 residues. V was clipped by 5 bases and J by 3 bases; unmatched bases: 7. The V gene's germline CDR1 is SGHAT and CDR2 FQNNGV. CDR3 sequence reads: CASSPRQGDYEQYF. CDR3 nucleotides: TGTGCCAGCAGCCCGCGACAGGGAGACTACGAGCAGTACTTC.

A remark on this clone: One junction end disagrees with the germline gene, perhaps due to a read error. This chain connects TRBV7-6 to TRBJ1-4, with 8 bases matching TRBD1. Germline CDR1 reads SGHVS; CDR2 reads FNYEAQ. This CDR3 contains 16 residues. CDR3 amino acids: CASSLGTGTTHEKLFF. The CDR3 bases are TGTGCCAGCAGCTTAGGGACAGGGACAACTCATGAAAAACTGTTTTTT.

This chain links TRBV11-2 with TRBJ2-3; TRBD2 matches 7 bases. The V gene's germline CDR1 is SGHAT and CDR2 FQNNGV. The CDR3 covers 16 residues. The trim removed 4 bases at V and 0 bases at J, leaving 7 bases unmatched. DNA for the CDR3: TGTGCCAGCAGCTCGGTACCTAGCGGTAGCACAGATACGCAGTATTTT. Amino acids: CASSSVPSGSTDTQYF.

The chain is built from TRBV19 and TRBJ2-5, with D possibly being TRBD1 (5 bases). The end of the DNA aligns better with TRBJ2-7, so the J call may be wrong. The CDR3 totals 14 residues. Germline CDR1 and CDR2: LNHDA and SQIVND (reference sequence). The CDR3 sequence is CASSIRTRVYEQYF. CDR3 sequence (DNA): TGTGCCAGTAGTATCCGGACAAGAGTGTACGAGCAGTACTTC.

The rearrangement uses TRBV28 and TRBJ1-2; 12 bases are shared with TRBD1. J was trimmed by 4 bases and V by 4 bases; bases with no gene match: 10. Looked up from germline, CDR1 is MDHEN and CDR2 is SYDVKM. CDR3 length equals 17 residues. CDR3 in DNA: TGTGCCAGCAGTTCCCCGGGACAGGGGGCGCGTCGCTATGGCTACACCTTC. Encoded protein: CASSSPGQGARRYGYTF.